What follows is one T cell receptor (beta chain) and its context. No antigen is known for it. Using immunoSEQ multiplex PCR, the repertoire was profiled, and TCRdb retains in-frame clones only, with some absent. This table has about 1.5 million clones, 95% to 99% appearing once. The entry originates in a study of shared clonotypes between healthy human individuals. For the study at large: Three plates each covered CD4 naive and memory; CD8 naive two, CD8 memory one. Study-wide points: Expectations were that clonotype sharing among donors would be affected by sequencing depth.

CDR1 and CDR2 from the germline V gene are SGHDN and FVKESK. This CDR3 spans 14 amino acids. The V gene lost 6 bases and the J gene lost 6 bases, with 18 bases spanning the gap. Sequenced sample: naive CD4+ T cells sorted from blood. Subset here: CD45RA+ positively selected. J is TRBJ2-7 and V is TRBV14; D gene unclear. This clonotype originated in a man younger than 45 in good health. In DNA form, the CDR3 reads TGTGCCAGCAGGAAATCGGGCCCCCCAACCGAGCAGTACTTC. It specifies CASRKSGPPTEQYF.